This TCR beta chain was profiled in a study of shared clonotypes between healthy human individuals. In its sample, this clone was seen a few times. Libraries were prepared by immunoSEQ multiplex PCR; TCRdb keeps only in-frame clonotypes and omits some of them. The data contain around 980,000 clones, approximately 78% of them singletons. The sequence was collected from a man younger than 30 in good health. Some clones in this sample may be carry-over from other donors' samples. Source material: memory CD4+ T cells from PBMCs. Subset in this sample: CD45RA-negative fraction.

This chain's CDR3 is CASSLGRTSGGTQETQYF. CDR3 coding DNA: TGTGCCAGCAGCTTAGGAAGGACTAGCGGGGGGACACAAGAGACCCAGTACTTC. This sequence joins TRBV7-2 and TRBJ2-5; 14 bases line up with TRBD2. V shed 1 base, J shed 2 bases, and the junction held 6 bases outside the gene matches. This CDR3 spans 18 amino acids. Germline CDR1 SGHTA, CDR2 FQGNSA.